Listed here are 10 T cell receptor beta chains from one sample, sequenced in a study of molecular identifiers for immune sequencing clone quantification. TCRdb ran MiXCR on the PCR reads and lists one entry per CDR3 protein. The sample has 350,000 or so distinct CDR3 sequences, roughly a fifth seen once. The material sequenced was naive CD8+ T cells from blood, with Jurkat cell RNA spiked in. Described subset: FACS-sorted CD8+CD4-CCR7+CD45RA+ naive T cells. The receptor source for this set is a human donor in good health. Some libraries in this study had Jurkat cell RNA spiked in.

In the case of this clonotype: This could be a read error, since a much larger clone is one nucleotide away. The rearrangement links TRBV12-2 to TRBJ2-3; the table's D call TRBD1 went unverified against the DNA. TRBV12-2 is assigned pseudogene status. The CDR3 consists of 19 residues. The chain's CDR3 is CASRLVGGGGRPSTDTQYF. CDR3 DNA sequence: TGTGCAAGTCGCTTAGTAGGTGGCGGGGGGCGACCCTCCACAGATACGCAGTATTTT.

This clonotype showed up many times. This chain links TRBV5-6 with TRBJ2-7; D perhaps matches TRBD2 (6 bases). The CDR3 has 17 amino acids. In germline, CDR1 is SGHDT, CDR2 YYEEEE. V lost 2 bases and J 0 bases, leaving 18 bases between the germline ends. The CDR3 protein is CASSFGEAGGNSYEQYF. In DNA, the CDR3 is TGTGCCAGCAGCTTTGGAGAGGCCGGGGGAAACTCCTACGAGCAGTACTTC.

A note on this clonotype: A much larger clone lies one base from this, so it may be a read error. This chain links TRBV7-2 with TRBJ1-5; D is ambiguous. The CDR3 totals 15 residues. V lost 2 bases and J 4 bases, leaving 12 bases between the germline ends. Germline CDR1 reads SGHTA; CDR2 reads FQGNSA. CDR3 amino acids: CASSLSCGSNQPQHF. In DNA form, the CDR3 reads TGTGCCAGCAGCTTAAGTTGCGGTAGTAATCAGCCCCAGCATTTT.

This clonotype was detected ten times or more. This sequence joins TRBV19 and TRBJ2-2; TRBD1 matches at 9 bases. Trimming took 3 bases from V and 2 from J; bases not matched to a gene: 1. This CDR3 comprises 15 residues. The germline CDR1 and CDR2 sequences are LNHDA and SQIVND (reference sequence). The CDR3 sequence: CASSMGQGNTGELFF. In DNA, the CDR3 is TGTGCCAGTAGTATGGGACAGGGAAACACCGGGGAGCTGTTTTTT.

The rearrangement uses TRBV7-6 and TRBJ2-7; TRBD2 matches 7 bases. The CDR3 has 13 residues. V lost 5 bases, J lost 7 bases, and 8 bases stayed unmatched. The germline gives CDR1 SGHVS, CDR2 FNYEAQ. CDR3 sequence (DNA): TGTGCCAGCAGCCTAGAGCGGGGTCGGGAGCAGTACTTC. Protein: CASSLERGREQYF. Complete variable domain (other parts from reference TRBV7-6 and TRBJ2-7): GAGVSQSPRYKVTKRGQDVALRCDPISGHVSLYWYRQALGQGPEFLTYFNYEAQQDKSGLPNDRFSAERPEGSISTLTIQRTEQRDSAMYRCASSLERGREQYFGPGTRLTVT.

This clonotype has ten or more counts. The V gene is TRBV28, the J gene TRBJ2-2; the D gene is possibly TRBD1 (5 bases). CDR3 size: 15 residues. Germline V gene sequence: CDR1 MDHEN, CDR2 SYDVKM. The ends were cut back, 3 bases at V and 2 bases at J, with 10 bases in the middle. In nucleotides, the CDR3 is TGTGCCAGCAGTTTTTGGACAAAAAACACCGGGGAGCTGTTTTTT. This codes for CASSFWTKNTGELFF.

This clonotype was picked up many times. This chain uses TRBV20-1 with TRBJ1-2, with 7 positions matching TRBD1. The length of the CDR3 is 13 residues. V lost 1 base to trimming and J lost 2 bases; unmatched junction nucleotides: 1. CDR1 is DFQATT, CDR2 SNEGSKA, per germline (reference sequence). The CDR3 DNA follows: TGCAGTGCTAGAGCACAGGGGAACTATGGCTACACCTTC. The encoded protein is CSARAQGNYGYTF.

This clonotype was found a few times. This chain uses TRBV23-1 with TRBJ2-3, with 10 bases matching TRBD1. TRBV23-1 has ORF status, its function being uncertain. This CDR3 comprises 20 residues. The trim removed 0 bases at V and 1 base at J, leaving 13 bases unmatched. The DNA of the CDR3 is TGCGCCAGCAGTCAATCAATGGGAGGACAGGGGGATCAGGGCACAGATACGCAGTATTTT. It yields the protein CASSQSMGGQGDQGTDTQYF.

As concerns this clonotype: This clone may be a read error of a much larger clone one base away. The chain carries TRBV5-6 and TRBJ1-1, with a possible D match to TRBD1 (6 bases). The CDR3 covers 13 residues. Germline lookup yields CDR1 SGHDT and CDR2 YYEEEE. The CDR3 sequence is CAGSFWGRTEAFF. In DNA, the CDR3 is TGTGCCGGCAGCTTCTGGGGGCGCACTGAAGCTTTCTTT.

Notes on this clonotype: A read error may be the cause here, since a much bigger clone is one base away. In DNA form, the CDR3 reads TGTGCCGGCAGCTTATCTACAGGGTCTCAGCCCCAGCATTTT. It yields the protein CAGSLSTGSQPQHF. The chain recombines TRBV7-2 with TRBJ1-5; a weak D match, TRBD1 (6 bases). This CDR3 is built from 14 residues. CDR1 and CDR2 (germline): SGHTA, FQGNSA.